This entry describes one T cell receptor (beta chain). Antigen unknown. Germline V CDR1 and CDR2: SGHTA, FQGTGA. The CDR3 extends over 14 amino acids. Trimming removed 4 bases at V and 8 bases at J, with 15 bases between. These data belong to a study of cytomegalovirus exposure and HLA in healthy donors. Whole-study results and caveats: The dataset shows that most TCR sequences were rare, while some public TCRs occurred in many donors. Relative to the approximately 680-donor mean, N-insertions were reportedly fewer in an Asian-associated ancestry cluster in a later analysis.

The PCR used 60 Vbeta and 13 Jbeta primers. The data were produced by immunoSEQ multiplex PCR, yet TCRdb's version contains in-frame clones alone and is incomplete. The table shows over 200,000 clones, with roughly 80% occurring only once. The V gene is TRBV7-3, the J gene TRBJ2-1; tentatively, D is TRBD2 (5 bases). This clonotype was obtained from a male donor in good health and CMV-seronegative. Sequenced material: PBMCs. The CDR3 reads CASSSGLQRDEQFF. CDR3 in DNA: TGTGCCAGCAGCTCCGGGCTACAGAGGGATGAGCAGTTCTTC.